The present entry profiles one T cell receptor beta chain with its context. Methods used by the authors: Researchers report that nucleated cell counts were estimated from reference gene primer amplification. This table comes from immunoSEQ multiplex PCR, and its TCRdb copy is limited to in-frame clones, with some not included. D and trimming come from the DNA, and the V and J calls and clone size come from that table. Counted here are about 180,000 clones, roughly nine tenths occurring once; the ten biggest clones make up 1.9%. CDR1 is MNHNY and CDR2 is SVGAGI in the germline V gene (reference sequence). The CDR3 has 19 amino acids. Trimming cost V 6 bases and J 2 bases; bases outside gene matches: 11. The sample is drawn from a study of blood T cell repertoires in COVID-19. Overall study: Spain, Italy and the United States supplied samples that represented acute and convalescent COVID-19.

Input material: peripheral blood. This chain joins TRBV6-6 and TRBJ2-2, with 14 bases lining up with TRBD2. This TCR derives from a man younger than 30 who had recovered from COVID-19. The CDR3 nucleotides read TGTGCCAGCAGCTGGACTCCGGGACTAGCGGGGGTAAACACCGGGGAGCTGTTTTTT. This translates into CASSWTPGLAGVNTGELFF.